This TCR beta chain was sequenced during a study of blood T cell repertoires in COVID-19. Study details: The cDNA or gDNA used as material had been derived from T cells, B-cell-depleted T cells, or PBMCs.

Libraries were prepared by immunoSEQ multiplex PCR; TCRdb keeps only in-frame clonotypes and omits some of them. This table holds 300,000 to 350,000 clones, about 91% found once. The sample consisted of peripheral blood. The origin of this receptor is a man under 40 with COVID-19, enrolled during active disease.

The CDR3, as DNA: TGCGCCAGCAGCTTGGGGACAGCAAATTCACCCCTCCACTTT. This sequence encodes CASSLGTANSPLHF. This chain uses TRBV5-1 with TRBJ1-6; the D gene is possibly TRBD1 (6 bases). The germline V and J ends were trimmed by 0 bases and 7 bases, with 8 bases remaining between them. The germline gives CDR1 SGHRS, CDR2 YFSETQ. This CDR3 spans 14 amino acids. The whole variable domain, remainder taken from reference TRBV5-1 and TRBJ1-6, is KAGVTQTPRYLIKTRGQQVTLSCSPISGHRSVSWYQQTPGQGLQFLFEYFSETQRNKGNFPGRFSGRQFSNSRSEMNVSTLELGDSALYLCASSLGTANSPLHFGNGTRLTVT.